These T cell receptor beta chains were read from a single sample in a study of T cell responses to AZD1222 COVID-19 vaccine. Sequencing used immunoSEQ multiplex PCR; TCRdb keeps in-frame clones, though not all of them. The table includes 130,000 to 150,000 clones, about 93% detected once. The source was peripheral blood, collected on day 0 of MenACWY control vaccination. The receptors shown here come from an adult in good health. CDR3s include the opening cysteine and the closing phenylalanine or tryptophan. D genes are given only for firm matches. Only part of the rows carry a size: once, few, many, or a class if the clone is expanded.

TRBD1,TRBJ1-2,TRBV30,.,CAWRYRGLDGYTF,TGTGCCTGGAGGTACAGGGGGCTAGACGGCTACACCTTC
TRBD2,TRBJ2-7,TRBV2,.,CASRTSGTQQYF,TGTGCCAGCAGGACTAGCGGGACTCAGCAGTACTTC
.,TRBJ2-7,TRBV27,.,CASSSLGAGVAYEQYF,TGTGCCAGCAGTTCCTTAGGGGCAGGGGTCGCGTACGAGCAGTACTTC
TRBD1,TRBJ1-2,TRBV5-6,.,CASSMGNGQENTF,TGTGCCAGCAGCATGGGAAATGGACAGGAGAACACCTTC
TRBD1,TRBJ1-5,TRBV4-1,.,CASSQATGSNQPQHF,TGCGCCAGCAGCCAAGCGACAGGGAGCAATCAGCCCCAGCATTTT
.,TRBJ1-4,TRBV30,.,CAWSGLNEKLFF,TGTGCCTGGAGTGGGCTTAATGAAAAACTGTTTTTT
.,TRBJ1-6,TRBV27,.,CASSFEGDLSYNSPLHF,TGTGCCAGCAGTTTTGAGGGGGACCTCTCCTATAATTCACCCCTCCACTTT
.,TRBJ2-4,TRBV6-5,.,CASTLNRPKNIQYF,TGTGCCAGCACGCTTAATCGGCCCAAAAACATTCAGTACTTC
TRBD2,TRBJ2-1,TRBV19,once,CASSLSSGDYNEQFF,TGTGCCAGTAGTCTCTCTAGCGGGGACTACAATGAGCAGTTCTTC
.,TRBJ1-1,TRBV5-6,.,CASSSTGEAFF,TGTGCCAGCAGTTCCACAGGTGAAGCTTTCTTT
.,TRBJ2-3,TRBV13,once,CASSSRPSDTQYF,TGTGCCAGCAGCTCGAGACCTAGCGATACGCAGTATTTT
.,TRBJ1-1,TRBV4-1,.,CASSQGGQYMNTEAFF,TGCGCCAGCAGCCAAGGGGGGCAGTATATGAACACTGAAGCTTTCTTT
.,TRBJ2-3,TRBV20-1,.,CRVVSTDTQYF,TGCAGAGTAGTCAGCACAGATACGCAGTATTTT
.,TRBJ1-2,TRBV10-2,.,CASTQRGSSGYGYTF,TGCGCCAGCACACAGAGGGGGTCCTCGGGCTATGGCTACACCTTC
TRBD1,TRBJ1-4,TRBV19,.,CASRTGGIEKLFF,TGTGCCAGTAGGACAGGGGGAATTGAAAAACTGTTTTTT
.,TRBJ1-1,TRBV6-5,once,CASRQQGNPEAFF,TGTGCCAGCAGACAACAGGGAAATCCTGAAGCTTTCTTT
TRBD1,TRBJ1-1,TRBV27,once,CASSQSRDRERRPEAFF,TGTGCCAGCAGCCAGTCCCGGGACAGGGAACGGAGGCCTGAAGCTTTCTTT
.,TRBJ1-5,TRBV19,.,CASSLQNQPQHF,TGTGCCAGTAGTCTTCAGAATCAGCCCCAGCATTTT
.,TRBJ2-1,TRBV7-9,.,CASSQGAGTSEQFF,TGTGCCAGCAGCCAGGGCGCAGGGACGTCTGAGCAGTTCTTC